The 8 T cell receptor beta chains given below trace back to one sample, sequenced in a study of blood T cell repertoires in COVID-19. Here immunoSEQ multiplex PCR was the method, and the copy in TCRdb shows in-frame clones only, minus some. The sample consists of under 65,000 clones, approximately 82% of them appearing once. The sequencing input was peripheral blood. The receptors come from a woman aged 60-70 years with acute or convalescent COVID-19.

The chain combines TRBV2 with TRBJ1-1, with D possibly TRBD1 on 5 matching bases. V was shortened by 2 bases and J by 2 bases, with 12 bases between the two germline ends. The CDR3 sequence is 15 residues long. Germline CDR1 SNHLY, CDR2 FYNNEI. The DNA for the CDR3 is TGTGCCAGCAGTGAACTCCGGACATCTAACACTGAAGCTTTCTTT. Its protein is CASSELRTSNTEAFF. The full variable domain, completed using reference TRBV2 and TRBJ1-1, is EPEVTQTPSHQVTQMGQEVILRCVPISNHLYFYWYRQILGQKVEFLVSFYNNEISEKSEIFDDQFSVERPDGSNFTLKIRSTKLEDSAMYFCASSELRTSNTEAFFGQGTRLTVV.

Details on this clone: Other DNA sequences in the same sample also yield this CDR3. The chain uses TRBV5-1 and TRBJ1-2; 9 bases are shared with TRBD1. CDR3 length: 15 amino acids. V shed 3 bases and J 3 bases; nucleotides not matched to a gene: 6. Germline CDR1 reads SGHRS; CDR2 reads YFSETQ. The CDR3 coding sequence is TGCGCCAGCAGCTCTGGACAGGGGCCTCACTATGGCTACACCTTC. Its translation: CASSSGQGPHYGYTF.

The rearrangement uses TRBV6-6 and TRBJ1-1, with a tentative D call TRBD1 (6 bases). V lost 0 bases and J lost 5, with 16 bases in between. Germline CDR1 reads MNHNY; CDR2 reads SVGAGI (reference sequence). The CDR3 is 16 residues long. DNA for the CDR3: TGTGCCAGCAGTTACTCGAGCGTGGGGGCTCGGACTGAAGCTTTCTTT. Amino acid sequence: CASSYSSVGARTEAFF.

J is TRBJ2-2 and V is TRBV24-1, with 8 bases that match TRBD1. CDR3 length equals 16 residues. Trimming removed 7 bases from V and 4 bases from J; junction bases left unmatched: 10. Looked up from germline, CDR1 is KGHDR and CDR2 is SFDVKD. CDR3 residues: CATRKTGTGSTGELFF. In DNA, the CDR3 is TGTGCCACCAGGAAAACCGGGACAGGTTCCACCGGGGAGCTGTTTTTT.

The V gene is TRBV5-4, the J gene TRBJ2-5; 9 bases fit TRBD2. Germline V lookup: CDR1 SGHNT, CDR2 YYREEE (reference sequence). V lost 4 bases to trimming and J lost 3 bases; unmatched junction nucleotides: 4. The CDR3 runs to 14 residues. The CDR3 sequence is CASSRGGAKETQYF. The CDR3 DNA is TGTGCCAGCAGCCGCGGGGGGGCCAAAGAGACCCAGTACTTC.

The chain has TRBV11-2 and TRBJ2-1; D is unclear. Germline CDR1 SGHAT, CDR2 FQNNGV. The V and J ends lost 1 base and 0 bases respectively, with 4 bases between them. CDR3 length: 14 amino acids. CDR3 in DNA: TGTGCCAGCAGCTTAGCCAGCTCCTACAATGAGCAGTTCTTC. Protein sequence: CASSLASSYNEQFF.

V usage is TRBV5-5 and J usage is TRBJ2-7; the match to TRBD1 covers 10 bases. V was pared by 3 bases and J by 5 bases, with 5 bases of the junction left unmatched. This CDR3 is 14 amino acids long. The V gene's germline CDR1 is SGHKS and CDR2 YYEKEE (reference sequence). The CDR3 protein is CASSSRDRGHEQYF. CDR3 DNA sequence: TGTGCCAGCAGCTCCCGGGACAGGGGCCACGAGCAGTACTTC.

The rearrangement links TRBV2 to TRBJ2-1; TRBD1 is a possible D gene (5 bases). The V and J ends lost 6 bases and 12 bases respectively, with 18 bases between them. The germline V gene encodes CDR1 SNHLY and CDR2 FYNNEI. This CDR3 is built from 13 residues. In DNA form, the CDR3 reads TGTGCCAGCAGCGCCGGCCATCAGGGTGGGCAGTTCTTC. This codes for CASSAGHQGGQFF.